Here is one T cell receptor beta chain with its context. The clone's antigen remains unknown. Base qualities are not provided; no much larger clone lies one nucleotide away. The receptor library was made with UMI-ligation and nested PCR. The beta constant-region primer was an equimolar mix of two oligonucleotides covering both TRBC1 and TRBC2. Four rounds of PCR, combining the SP2 primer with nested alpha and beta constant-region primers, were used to amplify the ligated cDNA. T4 RNA ligase 1 ligated a single-stranded oligonucleotide carrying the SP2 primer and a 12-nucleotide UMI to the cDNA 3' end. The ligation reaction was kept at 16 degrees C for roughly 18-24 hours. PCR2 was typically run as a SYBR Green qPCR and stopped at a predetermined threshold to prevent over-amplification. Apart from the first purification, every purification step used Agencourt AMPure XP magnetic beads. Library quantification was done by Qubit, followed by a TapeStation check on which the main peak was expected at around 650 bp. Pooled libraries were sequenced on an Illumina MiSeq using v2 2x251 paired-end kits, and typically roughly 1-2.1 million reads were obtained per sample. Each sample's library went into the pool at approximately 4 nM, and about 4.5-7.5% PhiX was added to help with cluster recognition. Regarding the original processing steps: Using tag matching that tolerated one base-pair mismatch, Decombinator assigned V and J genes to FASTQ reads that had been processed by Demultiplexor. By using UMIs, Collapsinator corrected both sequencing errors and the frequency errors caused by PCR heterogeneity. CDR3Translator translated TCRs and extracted CDR3s from the conserved cysteine to the FGXG phenylalanine, flagging non-productive sequences. Repertoires were subsampled to equal numbers of UMI-defined TCRs before Gini, Shannon entropy and inverse Simpson indices were calculated. Clonotype abundance distributions were fitted to a power law by maximum likelihood within the linear range. When run on a single naive CD8 sample, MIGEC and the pipeline yielded similar UMI counts, similar unique TCR numbers and similar clonal distributions. Repertoires were searched for about 7,300 CMV-associated CDR3 sequences compiled from VDJdb and a published dataset. In-frame beta chains were kept once TCRdb had trimmed the public reads at Q25 with fastp and called clones with MiXCR. When rows share a CDR3 protein, they turn into one entry using the most common DNA and genes. TCRdb's processing, not the authors' own work, is the source of the V and J calls. The table for this sample lists tens of thousands of distinct CDR3 sequences; around 9% of them were counted only once. The top ten hold over 20% of the sample.

The data are from a study of naive and memory T cell subsets (dated by TCRdb to the late 2010s). For the study in its entirety: The study applied an open-source, UMI-based TCR alpha and beta sequencing pipeline to sorted naive and memory peripheral blood T cell subsets. RNA was DNase-treated and reverse transcribed with TCR constant-region primers, mostly using SuperScript III. Complete agreement was observed between the functional CMV T cell responses and the IgG serology results. Findings and caveats that apply to the study as a whole: In both CD4 and CD8 cells, the Gini index increased while Shannon and inverse Simpson diversity decreased from naive through CM, EM and EMRA. The repertoire findings for the naive and memory subsets could not be validated, as no ground truth was available. Once error correction was done, more than 90% of naive TCR sequences showed up just once, which made the naive abundance distributions much steeper than those of the memory subsets. TCR abundance followed a power law with an exponent that was different for naive and memory subsets but consistent across the three individuals. Clonotypes were defined as single alpha or beta chain sequences, not paired alpha/beta receptors. RNA-based TCR counts may be affected by expression changes linked to T cell activation and differentiation.

The junction shows trimming of 5 bases on V and 1 base on J, and the gene matches do not reach 4 bases of it. Sequences MNHNY (CDR1) and SVGAGI (CDR2) are obtained from the germline V gene (reference sequence). The CDR3 sequence holds 15 residues, the cysteine and phenylalanine included. Only the CDR3 DNA stays, 45 bases, in frame from base 1. TCR alpha and beta chain libraries were amplified separately from the second PCR step onward. The CMV status of each donor was determined by measuring IFNgamma production from CD4+ T cells after fresh PBMCs had been stimulated overnight with CMV viral lysate. CD4 T cells were positively selected with Miltenyi beads, followed by positive selection of CD8 T cells from the CD4-negative fraction. After staining for CD3, CD4, CD8, CD45RA, CD27 and a live/dead dye, cells were sorted on a BD Aria II into four subsets based on CD45RA and CD27. Blood came from a few healthy volunteers, each fractionated into CD4 and CD8 T cells and then into four differentiation subsets. Roughly 120 ml of peripheral blood was collected from each donor, and PBMC were isolated from the blood using Ficoll-Paque PLUS density-gradient centrifugation. Sorted cells were lysed in RLT buffer, after which RNA was extracted using a Qiagen RNeasy kit and stored at -80 degrees C.

The chain uses TRBV6-6 and TRBJ2-3; the central 9 bases match TRBD2. The clonotype originates from a human donor in good health. The sequencing sample was made of central memory CD8+ T cells from blood. What the cell subset or site label conveys for this sample: central memory, CD45RA- CD27+. In nucleotides, the sequence is TGTGCCAGCAGTCCTGTAGCGGGAGGCACAGATACGCAGTATTTT. It codes for CASSPVAGGTDTQYF.